The clone carrying this T cell receptor beta chain came up many times. What it binds is not known. The CDR3 contains 17 residues. Germline V CDR1 and CDR2: SGHRS, YFSETQ. With 4 bases removed from V and 4 bases from J, the gap between germline ends came to 21 bases. This sample was taken from a study of T cells after yellow fever vaccination. Broader study findings: After the booster, 96% of CD4 and around nine tenths of CD8 primary-response clones were re-detected.

TCRdb re-called the 5' RACE reads with MiXCR, one entry per CDR3 protein. The sample comprises about 350,000 distinct CDR3 sequences, 4.1% of which are singletons, and around 25% rests with the top ten. The sequence derives from a man aged 18 to 29 who received the YFV17D yellow fever vaccine. This chain links TRBV5-1 with TRBJ2-1, with a possible D match to TRBD2 (6 bases). The material sequenced was PBMCs, taken 5 days after the yellow fever booster vaccination. The CDR3 region is CASSPLGGGTIYNEQFF. DNA of the CDR3: TGCGCCAGCAGCCCCTTGGGTGGGGGGACGATTTACAATGAGCAGTTCTTC.